These 14 T cell receptor beta chains originate from one sample sequenced in a study of blood T cell repertoires in COVID-19. Measured with immunoSEQ multiplex PCR; TCRdb has only the in-frame clones, and not every one. The table lists about 210,000 clones, about 83% of them singletons. The specimen was peripheral blood. These receptors were obtained from a woman in her fifties or sixties with acute or convalescent COVID-19.

The chain links TRBV5-5 to TRBJ2-7, with 8 bases matching TRBD1. The V gene end was trimmed by 0 bases and the J gene end by 3 bases; junction bases not matched to a gene: 11. The CDR3 contains 17 residues. Germline values: CDR1 SGHKS, CDR2 YYEKEE (reference sequence). This CDR3 is CASSLGAPGQAIYEQYF. As DNA, the CDR3 is TGTGCCAGCAGCTTGGGGGCTCCGGGACAGGCGATCTACGAGCAGTACTTC.

The chain recombines TRBV9 with TRBJ2-6; 8 bases map to TRBD2. This CDR3 is 17 amino acids long. V was clipped by 6 bases and J by 0 bases; unmatched bases: 8. CDR1 SGDLS and CDR2 YYNGEE come from the germline V gene. In DNA, the CDR3 is TGTGCCAGCACCTATCTAGCGGGCCTCTCTGGGGCCAACGTCCTGACTTTC. This translates into CASTYLAGLSGANVLTF.

The chain joins TRBV27 to TRBJ1-1; D is undetermined. Trimming removed 3 bases from V and 5 bases from J, with 16 bases in between. The CDR3 totals 15 residues. The germline V gene has CDR1 MNHEY and CDR2 SMNVEV (reference sequence). In DNA, the CDR3 is TGTGCCAGCAGTTTCAACCCTTTCTCCAGGACTGAAGCTTTCTTT. Amino acid sequence: CASSFNPFSRTEAFF.

This clone was counted many times. The CDR3: CATQGRLDGYTF. The DNA of the CDR3 is TGTGCCACGCAGGGGAGATTGGATGGCTACACCTTC. The V and J genes are TRBV6-6 and TRBJ1-2, with D possibly being TRBD1 (6 bases). Germline assignment: CDR1 MNHNY and CDR2 SVGAGI (reference sequence). This CDR3 region has 12 residues. V dropped 10 bases and J dropped 6 bases, with 15 bases sitting between them.

The rearrangement joins TRBV2 to TRBJ2-2; 8 bases map to TRBD2. This CDR3 comprises 15 residues. Germline values: CDR1 SNHLY, CDR2 FYNNEI. The V segment lost 7 bases and the J segment 0 bases; nucleotides outside the gene matches: 4. The CDR3 coding sequence is TGTGCCAGCACGGGAGCGGGAGCGAACACCGGGGAGCTGTTTTTT. Encoded protein: CASTGAGANTGELFF.

About this clone: Other DNA sequences in this specimen translate into the identical CDR3. V and J are TRBV27 and TRBJ2-7, with 9 bases aligning to TRBD1. The CDR3 length is 13 residues. CDR1 is MNHEY and CDR2 is SMNVEV in the germline V gene (reference sequence). V was pared by 5 bases and J by 3 bases, with 2 bases of the junction left unmatched. The CDR3 bases are TGTGCCAGCAGTCCGACAGGGGGCTACGAGCAGTACTTC. Protein product: CASSPTGGYEQYF.

This chain connects TRBV6-1 to TRBJ1-4, with D unresolved. The V end lost 2 bases, the J end lost 10 bases, and 5 bases lay between the germline ends. Germline loops: CDR1 MNHNS, CDR2 SASEGT. CDR3 size: 11 residues. CDR3 sequence reads: CASSEKRKLFF. As DNA, the CDR3 is TGTGCCAGCAGTGAAAAGAGAAAACTGTTTTTT.

V and J are TRBV27 and TRBJ2-2, with TRBD1 matching over 7 bases. The germline gives CDR1 MNHEY, CDR2 SMNVEV (reference sequence). V shed 2 bases, J shed 7 bases, and the junction held 13 bases outside the gene matches. This CDR3 has 17 residues. CDR3 sequence reads: CASSLKQGMGYIGELFF. The CDR3 DNA sequence: TGTGCCAGCAGTTTAAAACAGGGGATGGGTTATATCGGGGAGCTGTTTTTT.

Only a few counts were recorded for this clone. The chain couples TRBV14 to TRBJ1-6, with D possibly matching TRBD1 (5 bases). The germline gives CDR1 SGHDN, CDR2 FVKESK. CDR3 length: 15 residues. V lost 4 bases and J lost 10, with 17 bases in between. Written as DNA, the CDR3 is TGTGCCAGCAGCCCTTATGGAGGGGAAGGCTCACCCCTCCACTTT. Translating gives CASSPYGGEGSPLHF. Together with reference TRBV14 and TRBJ1-6, the CDR3 gives the full variable domain: EAGVTQFPSHSVIEKGQTVTLRCDPISGHDNLYWYRRVMGKEIKFLLHFVKESKQDESGMPNNRFLAERTGGTYSTLKVQPAELEDSGVYFCASSPYGGEGSPLHFGNGTRLTVT.

CDR3 loop: CASRTGTGSNEQFF. DNA for the CDR3: TGTGCCAGCAGGACCGGGACAGGGTCCAATGAGCAGTTCTTC. The chain has TRBV6-5 and TRBJ2-1, with 9 bases aligning to TRBD1. In germline, CDR1 is MNHEY, CDR2 SVGAGI. V lost 6 bases to trimming and J lost 6 bases; unmatched junction nucleotides: 6. There are 14 residues in the CDR3.

The rearrangement uses TRBV2 and TRBJ2-1; 10 bases map to TRBD1. Trimming cost V 0 bases and J 7 bases; bases outside gene matches: 18. The CDR3 is 20 amino acids. Germline CDR1 SNHLY, CDR2 FYNNEI. CDR3 in DNA: TGTGCCAGCAGTGAAGCGTTTTGGGGACAGGGGTCCCACGGGAGGAATGAGCAGTTCTTC. Translated: CASSEAFWGQGSHGRNEQFF.

This clone occurred once. This chain uses TRBV5-1 with TRBJ1-2; perhaps TRBD1 as D (6 bases). In germline, CDR1 is SGHRS, CDR2 YFSETQ. Trimming took 5 bases from V and 8 from J, leaving 22 bases between them. The CDR3 is made up of 15 amino acids. The CDR3 region has the DNA TGCGCCAGCAGGCTCAATATCGGGGGGGCCGGCGGCTACACCTTC. It is translated as CASRLNIGGAGGYTF.

V and J are TRBV7-2 and TRBJ2-1, with 9 bases fitting TRBD2. Germline CDR1 reads SGHTA; CDR2 reads FQGNSA. The CDR3 contains 18 residues. The J segment lost 3 bases and the V segment lost 5 bases, leaving 14 bases of the junction unmatched. The CDR3, as DNA: TGTGCCAGCAGCCCAGGTCTTCTAGCGGGAAGAGACTACAATGAGCAGTTCTTC. It codes for CASSPGLLAGRDYNEQFF.

The rearrangement joins TRBV19 to TRBJ1-2; 7 nucleotides align to TRBD1. With 8 bases clipped from V and 4 bases from J, the junction kept 10 bases outside the gene matches. Germline CDR1 and CDR2: LNHDA and SQIVND (reference sequence). The length of the CDR3 is 14 residues. CDR3 protein: CASAILQGLYGYTF. The CDR3 bases are TGTGCCAGTGCAATCCTACAGGGGCTCTATGGCTACACCTTC.